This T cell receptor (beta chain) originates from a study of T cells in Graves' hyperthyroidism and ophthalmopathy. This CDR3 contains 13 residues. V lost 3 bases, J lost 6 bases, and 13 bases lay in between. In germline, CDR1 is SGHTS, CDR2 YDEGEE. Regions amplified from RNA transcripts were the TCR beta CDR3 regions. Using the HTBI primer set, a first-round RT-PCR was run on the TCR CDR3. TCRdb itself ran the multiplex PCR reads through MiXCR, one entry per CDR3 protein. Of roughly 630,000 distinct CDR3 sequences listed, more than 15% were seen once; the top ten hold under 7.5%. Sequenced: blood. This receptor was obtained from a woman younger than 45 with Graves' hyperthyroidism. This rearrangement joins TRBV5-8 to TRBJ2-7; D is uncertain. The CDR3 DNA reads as TGTGCCAGCAGCTCGGAACCCCCGGGCGAGCAGTACTTC. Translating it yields CASSSEPPGEQYF.